Listed below are T cell receptor beta chains from one sample, sequenced in a study of OX40 agonist ivuxolimab in advanced cancers. Here immunoSEQ multiplex PCR was the method, and the copy in TCRdb shows in-frame clones only, minus some. The data show around 72,000 clones, roughly nine tenths seen once. This specimen was CD4+ or CD8+ T cells sorted from blood, taken in a trial of the OX40 agonist ivuxolimab. Every receptor here comes from an adult with an advanced solid tumor such as melanoma, head and neck, liver or kidney cancer. Each CDR3 is given with its conserved first and last residue. A D gene is named only where the DNA matches it firmly. A row's size may be missing; if present it is once, few, many or a size class.

>TRBV21-1|NA|TRBJ2-3|NA
CASSIPGTADTQYF
TGTGCCAGCAGCATTCCCGGGACAGCAGATACGCAGTATTTT
>TRBV5-1|TRBD2|TRBJ2-1|NA
CASSFGGNNEQFF
TGCGCCAGCAGCTTCGGGGGGAACAATGAGCAGTTCTTC
>TRBV10-3|TRBD1|TRBJ2-5|NA
CAITRTGPETQYF
TGTGCCATCACCAGGACAGGGCCGGAGACCCAGTACTTC
>TRBV7-9|NA|TRBJ1-2|once
CASSLETLAYGYTF
TGTGCCAGCAGCTTAGAGACGTTAGCCTATGGCTACACCTTC
>TRBV2|TRBD1|TRBJ1-5|NA
CASSAQGGSNQPQHF
TGTGCCAGCAGTGCACAGGGGGGAAGCAATCAGCCCCAGCATTTT
>TRBV18|NA|TRBJ1-1|NA
CASSPTNTEAFF
TGTGCCAGCTCCCCGACGAACACTGAAGCTTTCTTT
>TRBV28|NA|TRBJ2-7|NA
CASSLRWEQYF
TGTGCCAGCAGTTTGCGATGGGAGCAGTACTTC
>TRBV7-2|NA|TRBJ1-2|NA
CASSLANREEGYGYTF
TGTGCCAGCAGCTTAGCTAACAGGGAGGAGGGATATGGCTACACCTTC
>TRBV6-1|NA|TRBJ2-7|NA
CASNENRVLPYEQYF
TGTGCCAGCAACGAAAACAGGGTTTTACCCTACGAGCAGTACTTC
>TRBV18|NA|TRBJ2-6|NA
CASSPTAQGSGANVLTF
TGTGCCAGCTCACCTACCGCACAGGGTTCTGGGGCCAACGTCCTGACTTTC
>TRBV19|TRBD1|TRBJ1-5|NA
CASSIDRDRGANQPQHF
TGTGCCAGTAGTATAGATAGGGACAGGGGAGCCAATCAGCCCCAGCATTTT
>TRBV18|TRBD2|TRBJ2-7|NA
CASSPGTNSYEQYF
TGTGCCAGCTCACCCGGGACTAATTCCTACGAGCAGTACTTC
>TRBV5-1|NA|TRBJ2-3|once
CASSLVGDTQYF
TGCGCCAGCAGCTTGGTAGGGGATACGCAGTATTTT